What follows is one T cell receptor (beta chain) and its context. Original analysis: Estimation of nucleated cell counts was performed using reference gene primer amplification. Sequenced by immunoSEQ multiplex PCR; TCRdb stores in-frame clones only, minus some. Clonal size and the V and J genes are those of that table, whereas D and trimming came from the DNA. The repertoire includes a few hundred thousand clones, 80% to 95% of them detected once, and 0.86% sits in the top ten. This entry comes from a study of blood T cell repertoires in COVID-19. The wider study: Donors in the United States, Italy and Spain gave samples during acute or convalescent COVID-19.

This TCR derives from a woman aged 40-49 years who had been exposed to COVID-19. The sequenced material came from PBMCs or T cells enriched from blood (not recorded which).

The CDR3 DNA sequence: TGTGCCAGCTCACCATTAGTAACAGGGGTGAACACTGAAGCTTTCTTT. Its translation is CASSPLVTGVNTEAFF. The chain carries TRBV18 and TRBJ1-1, with 7 bases that match TRBD1. The CDR3 has 16 residues. The trim removed 2 bases at V and 0 bases at J, leaving 6 bases unmatched. Germline lookup yields CDR1 KGHSH and CDR2 LQKENI.